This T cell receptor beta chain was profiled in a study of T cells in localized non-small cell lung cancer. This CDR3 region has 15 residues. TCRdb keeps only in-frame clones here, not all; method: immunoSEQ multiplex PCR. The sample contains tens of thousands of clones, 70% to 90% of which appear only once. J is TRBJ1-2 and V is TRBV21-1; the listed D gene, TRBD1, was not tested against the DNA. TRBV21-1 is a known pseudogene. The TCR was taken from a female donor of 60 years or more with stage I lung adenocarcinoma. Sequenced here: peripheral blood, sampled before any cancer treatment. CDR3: CASSIAAGTLYGYTF. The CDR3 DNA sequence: TGTGCCAGCAGCATAGCCGCAGGGACACTCTATGGCTACACCTTC.